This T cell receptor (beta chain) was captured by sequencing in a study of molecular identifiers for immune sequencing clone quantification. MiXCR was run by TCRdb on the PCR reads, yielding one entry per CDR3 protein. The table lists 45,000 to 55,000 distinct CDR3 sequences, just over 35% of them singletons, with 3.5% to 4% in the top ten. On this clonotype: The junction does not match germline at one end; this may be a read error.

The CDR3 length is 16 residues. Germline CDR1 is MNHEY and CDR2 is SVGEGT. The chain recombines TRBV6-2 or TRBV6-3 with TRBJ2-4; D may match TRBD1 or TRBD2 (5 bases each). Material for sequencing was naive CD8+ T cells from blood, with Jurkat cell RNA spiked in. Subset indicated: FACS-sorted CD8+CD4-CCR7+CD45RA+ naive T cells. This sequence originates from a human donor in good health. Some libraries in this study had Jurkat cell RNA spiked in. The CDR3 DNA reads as TGTGCCAGTAGTTACCTTGACAGTCTAGCCGAAAACATTCAGTACTTC. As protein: CASSYLDSLAENIQYF.